One sample yielded the 19 T cell receptor beta chains listed below, sequenced in a study of T-cell memory formation after mild COVID-19. TCRdb passed the 5' RACE reads through MiXCR, listing each CDR3 protein once. This sample has more than 450,000 distinct CDR3 sequences, with roughly 18% found just once. The sample consisted of PBMCs or a T cell subset sorted from them (not recorded which). The receptors shown here come from an adult woman who had mild COVID-19 (a few samples of this study predate the infection). Cell type and time point are not known.

The V call is TRBV6-2 or TRBV6-3, the J call TRBJ2-7; perhaps TRBD1 as D (5 bases). The V and J ends lost 2 bases and 7 bases respectively, with 18 bases between them. This CDR3 has 15 residues. CDR1 and CDR2 (germline): MNHEY, SVGEGT. The CDR3 reads CASSYPRQTPIEQYF. For the CDR3, the DNA is TGTGCCAGCAGTTACCCGCGACAGACTCCCATTGAGCAGTACTTC.

The gene calls are TRBV27 and TRBJ1-5; no reliable D call. The ends were cut back, 4 bases at V and 6 bases at J, with 7 bases in the middle. CDR3 length equals 12 residues. CDR1 MNHEY and CDR2 SMNVEV come from the germline V gene (reference sequence). CDR3 in DNA: TGTGCCAGCAGTTATGTGGGTCAGCCCCAGCATTTT. Residues: CASSYVGQPQHF.

The rearrangement joins TRBV15 to TRBJ2-4; 9 bases agree with TRBD2. Trimming took 1 base from V and 5 from J; bases not matched to a gene: 6. The CDR3 runs 16 residues. Looked up from germline, CDR1 is LNHNV and CDR2 is YYDKDF (reference sequence). This chain's CDR3 is CATSRAAGGPQNIQYF. The DNA of the CDR3 is TGTGCCACCAGCAGAGCGGCGGGGGGGCCCCAAAACATTCAGTACTTC.

The chain links TRBV24-1 to TRBJ2-3; D is undetermined. In germline, CDR1 is KGHDR, CDR2 SFDVKD. CDR3 length: 13 residues. With 4 bases removed from V and 6 bases from J, the gap between germline ends came to 10 bases. The CDR3 nucleotides are TGTGCCACCAGTGACCCCGGGTCTGATACGCAGTATTTT. The encoded protein is CATSDPGSDTQYF.

The gene calls are TRBV12-3 or TRBV12-4 and TRBJ2-5; no reliable D call. V lost 3 bases, J lost 6 bases, and 14 bases lay in between. CDR3 size: 14 residues. CDR3 DNA: TGTGCCAGCAGTTTTCGAGGCCCAGGACAGACCCAGTACTTC. Its protein product is CASSFRGPGQTQYF.

V is TRBV7-2 and J is TRBJ2-6; D is perhaps TRBD1 (6 bases). Trimming took 6 bases from V and 0 from J, leaving 9 bases between them. This CDR3 region has 15 residues. Germline-derived CDR1 and CDR2 are SGHTA and FQGNSA. This chain's CDR3 is CASRTGVSGANVLTF. CDR3 nucleotides: TGTGCCAGCAGGACAGGAGTCTCTGGGGCCAACGTCCTGACTTTC.

This clonotype was found a few times. The genes are TRBV12-3 or TRBV12-4 and TRBJ1-2; D call uncertain. The CDR3 runs to 16 residues. Trimming removed 5 bases at V and 0 bases at J, with 16 bases between. The CDR3 loop is CASSPDGALSNYGYTF. The DNA for the CDR3 is TGTGCCAGCAGTCCGGACGGAGCACTATCTAACTATGGCTACACCTTC.

The chain couples TRBV5-1 to TRBJ2-7; D ambiguous. The CDR3 is 16 residues long. CDR1 is SGHRS, CDR2 YFSETQ, per germline. Trimming took 1 base from V and 3 from J, leaving 17 bases between them. CDR3 coding DNA: TGCGCCAGCAGCTTGACGATTGGGCACTACAACTACGAGCAGTACTTC. It translates to CASSLTIGHYNYEQYF.

The J gene is TRBJ2-1, the V gene TRBV9; either TRBD1 or TRBD2 may supply D (6 bases each). CDR3 length: 15 amino acids. The germline V gene has CDR1 SGDLS and CDR2 YYNGEE. Trimming shortened V by 4 bases and J by 6 bases, and 17 bases separated the two germline ends. The CDR3 loop reads CASSRGQGRPNEQFF. For the CDR3, the DNA is TGTGCCAGCAGCCGCGGGCAGGGGAGGCCCAATGAGCAGTTCTTC. Filled out from reference TRBV9 and TRBJ2-1, the complete variable domain reads DSGVTQTPKHLITATGQRVTLRCSPRSGDLSVYWYQQSLDQGLQFLIQYYNGEERAKGNILERFSAQQFPDLHSELNLSSLELGDSALYFCASSRGQGRPNEQFFGPGTRLTVL.

The rearrangement links TRBV19 to TRBJ2-5; the D is unclear. CDR3 length: 16 residues. Trimming removed 5 bases at V and 0 bases at J, with 16 bases between. Germline V CDR1 and CDR2: LNHDA, SQIVND (reference sequence). Written as DNA, the CDR3 is TGTGCCAGTAGTCCCACCAGCTTAGGTTACCAAGAGACCCAGTACTTC. Translating gives CASSPTSLGYQETQYF.

This clonotype was seen repeatedly, ten times or more. The chain carries TRBV27 and TRBJ2-1, with 11 bases identical to TRBD2. The length of the CDR3 is 17 residues. The germline V gene encodes CDR1 MNHEY and CDR2 SMNVEV (reference sequence). Unmatched junction bases numbered 10, after V lost 5 bases and J lost 4 bases. CDR3 loop: CASSDTSGSLFYNEQFF. CDR3 in DNA: TGTGCCAGCAGTGATACTAGCGGGAGCCTCTTTTACAATGAGCAGTTCTTC.

V is TRBV12-3 or TRBV12-4 and J is TRBJ1-1, with 8 bases matching TRBD1. The CDR3 totals 16 residues. With V trimmed by 5 bases and J by 4 bases, 12 bases remained unmatched. The CDR3 reads CASSRQGFSGSTEAFF. CDR3 DNA: TGTGCCAGCAGTCGACAGGGGTTTTCGGGAAGCACTGAAGCTTTCTTT.

This clonotype was counted many times. The chain joins TRBV12-3 or TRBV12-4 to TRBJ1-1, with D unclear. CDR3 length equals 16 residues. Trimming removed 6 bases from V and 0 bases from J, with 17 bases in between. CDR3 DNA sequence: TGTGCCAGCAGGTCAAGCTTGGGTCTAATGAACACTGAAGCTTTCTTT. This translates into CASRSSLGLMNTEAFF.

This clonotype was seen only a few times. V and J are TRBV7-8 and TRBJ2-1, with TRBD2 identical over 10 bases. Trimming at V came to 4 bases and at J to 5 bases, leaving 8 bases not matched to a gene. The germline gives CDR1 SGHVS, CDR2 FQNEAQ. CDR3 length equals 16 residues. The CDR3: CASSYRLAGVDNEQFF. In DNA form, the CDR3 reads TGTGCCAGCAGCTACCGGCTAGCGGGAGTCGACAATGAGCAGTTCTTC.

The chain combines TRBV5-1 with TRBJ1-2; no definite D call. Germline lookup yields CDR1 SGHRS and CDR2 YFSETQ. The CDR3 is 13 amino acids. Trimming removed 3 bases at V and 4 bases at J, with 10 bases between. CDR3 protein: CASSSQQAYGYTF. The CDR3 coding sequence is TGCGCCAGCAGCTCCCAGCAGGCCTATGGCTACACCTTC.

The rearrangement links TRBV5-1 to TRBJ2-5; D possibly corresponds to TRBD2 (5 bases). Germline loops: CDR1 SGHRS, CDR2 YFSETQ. V lost 5 bases and J lost 1, with 15 bases in between. The CDR3 consists of 15 residues. CDR3 coding DNA: TGCGCCAGCAGGGTGGGTCGACTAACCCAAGAGACCCAGTACTTC. Protein sequence: CASRVGRLTQETQYF.

This clonotype was detected only a few times. This chain connects TRBV20-1 to TRBJ2-3; a possible D gene is TRBD1 (6 bases). V lost 6 bases and J lost 0, with 10 bases in between. The length of the CDR3 is 13 residues. The germline V gene encodes CDR1 DFQATT and CDR2 SNEGSKA (reference sequence). In DNA, the CDR3 is TGCAGTGCGAGGGACACAAGCACAGATACGCAGTATTTT. This translates into CSARDTSTDTQYF.

This clonotype has more than one count but fewer than ten. The CDR3 coding sequence is TGCGCCAGCAGCTCAGCAGGACAGGGCGCAAACATTCAGTACTTC. Encoded protein: CASSSAGQGANIQYF. The chain links TRBV5-1 to TRBJ2-4; 8 bases map to TRBD1. Looked up from germline, CDR1 is SGHRS and CDR2 is YFSETQ. The trim removed 3 bases at V and 6 bases at J, leaving 8 bases unmatched. The CDR3 loop spans 15 amino acids.

The gene calls are TRBV12-5 and TRBJ1-5; 7 nucleotides align to TRBD1. J was trimmed by 5 bases and V by 5 bases; bases with no gene match: 3. The CDR3 is 13 amino acids. CDR1 and CDR2 (germline): LGHNT, FRNRAP. The CDR3 DNA is TGTGCTAGTGGTCCTCAGGGGGATCAGCCCCAGCATTTT. It translates to CASGPQGDQPQHF.